Included here is one T cell receptor (beta chain) sequence, with context. The authors used roughly 3,800 ng of total RNA per TCR library. Researchers used template switching to add UMIs featuring a 6-nucleotide sample barcode. TCRdb reanalyzed the 5' RACE reads and collapses them to one entry per CDR3 protein, without DNA. Its listing shows around 380,000 distinct CDR3 sequences. Per donor there was one draw, yielding a blood sample of around 2.3 ml. Whole blood without T cell sorting served as the source of isolated total RNA. This entry belongs to a study of monozygotic twins with inflammatory bowel disease. The CDR3 sequence is 15 residues long. CDR1 is DFQATT and CDR2 is SNEGSKA in the germline V gene (reference sequence).

The gene calls are TRBV20-1 and TRBJ2-5; the TCRdb D gene call, TRBD1, has no DNA to confirm it. The sequence was obtained from a human donor with ulcerative colitis or Crohn's disease, or a healthy co-twin of an affected twin (not recorded which). Sequenced material: blood. The CDR3 sequence: CSASGRGVGVETQYF.